This T cell receptor beta chain derives from a study of blood T cell repertoires in COVID-19. Study overall: In each case, the material was cDNA or gDNA derived from T cells, B-cell-depleted T cells, or PBMCs.

The CDR3 contains 13 residues. Trimming left V 6 bases short and J 1 base short, with 9 bases between. Germline V lookup: CDR1 KGHSH, CDR2 LQKENI. Libraries were prepared by immunoSEQ multiplex PCR; TCRdb keeps only in-frame clonotypes and omits some of them. The table lists tens of thousands of clones, 65% to 90% of them singletons. The sequenced sample was peripheral blood. The TCR originated in a man aged 25-45 years with COVID-19, enrolled during active disease. The V and J genes are TRBV18 and TRBJ1-1, with D tentatively TRBD1 (6 bases). This CDR3 is CASSLDRNTEAFF. In DNA, the CDR3 is TGTGCCAGCTCCCTGGACAGGAACACTGAAGCTTTCTTT. The full variable domain, completed using reference TRBV18 and TRBJ1-1, is NAGVMQNPRHLVRRRGQEARLRCSPMKGHSHVYWYRQLPEEGLKFMVYLQKENIIDESGMPKERFSAEFPKEGPSILRIQQVVRGDSAAYFCASSLDRNTEAFFGQGTRLTVV.